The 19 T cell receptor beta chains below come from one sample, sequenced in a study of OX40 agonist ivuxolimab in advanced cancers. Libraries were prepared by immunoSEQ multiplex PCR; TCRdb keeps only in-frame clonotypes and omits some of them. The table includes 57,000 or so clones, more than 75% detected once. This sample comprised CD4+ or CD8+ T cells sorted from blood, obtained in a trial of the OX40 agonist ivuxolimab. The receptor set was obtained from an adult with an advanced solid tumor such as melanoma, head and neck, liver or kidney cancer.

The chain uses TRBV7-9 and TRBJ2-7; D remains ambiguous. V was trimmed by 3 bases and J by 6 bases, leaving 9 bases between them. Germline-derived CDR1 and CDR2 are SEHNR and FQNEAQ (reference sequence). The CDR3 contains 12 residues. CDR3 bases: TGTGCCAGCAGCTTTCCGTACCTCGAGCAGTACTTC. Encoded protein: CASSFPYLEQYF.

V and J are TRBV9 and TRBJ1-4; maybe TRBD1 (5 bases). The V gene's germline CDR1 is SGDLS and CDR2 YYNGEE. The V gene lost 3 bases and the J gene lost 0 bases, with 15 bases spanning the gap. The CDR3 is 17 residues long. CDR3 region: CASSGAREDATNEKLFF. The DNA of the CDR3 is TGTGCCAGCAGCGGCGCCAGGGAGGATGCAACTAATGAAAAACTGTTTTTT.

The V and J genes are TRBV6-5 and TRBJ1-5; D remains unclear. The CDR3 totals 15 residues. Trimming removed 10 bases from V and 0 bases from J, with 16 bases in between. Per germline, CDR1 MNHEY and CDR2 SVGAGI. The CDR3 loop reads CATKSVAISNQPQHF. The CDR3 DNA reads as TGTGCCACCAAGTCCGTGGCGATTAGCAATCAGCCCCAGCATTTT.

The CDR3: CASSSRPGETQYF. Here the CDR3 DNA reads TGTGCCAGCAGCTCAAGACCCGGGGAGACCCAGTACTTC. V gene TRBV9 combines with J gene TRBJ2-5; no reliable D call. Germline V CDR1 and CDR2: SGDLS, YYNGEE. This CDR3 has 13 residues. V was pared by 4 bases and J by 5 bases, with 12 bases between.

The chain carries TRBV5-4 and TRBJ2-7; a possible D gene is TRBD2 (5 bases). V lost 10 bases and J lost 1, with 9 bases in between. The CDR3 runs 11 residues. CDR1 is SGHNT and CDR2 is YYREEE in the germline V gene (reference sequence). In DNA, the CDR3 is TGTGCCTGTCGCGGGTCCTACGAGCAGTACTTC. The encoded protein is CACRGSYEQYF. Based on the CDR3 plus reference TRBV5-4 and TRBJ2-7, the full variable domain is ETGVTQSPTHLIKTRGQQVTLRCSSQSGHNTVSWYQQALGQGPQFIFQYYREEENGRGNFPPRFSGLQFPNYSSELNVNALELDDSALYLCACRGSYEQYFGPGTRLTVT.

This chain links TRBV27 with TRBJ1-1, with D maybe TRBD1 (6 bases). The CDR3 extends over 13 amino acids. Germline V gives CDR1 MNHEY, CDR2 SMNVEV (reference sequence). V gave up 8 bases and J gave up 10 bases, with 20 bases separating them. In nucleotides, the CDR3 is TGTGCCAGCGTTGGGGGGGGGCTACTGGGAGCTTTCTTT. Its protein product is CASVGGGLLGAFF.

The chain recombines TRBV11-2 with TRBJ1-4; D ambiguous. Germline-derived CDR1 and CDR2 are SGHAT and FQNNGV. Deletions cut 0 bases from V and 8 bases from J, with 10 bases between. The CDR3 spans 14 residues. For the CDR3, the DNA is TGTGCCAGCAGCTTAGACCCGGGGTCGGAAAAACTGTTTTTT. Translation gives CASSLDPGSEKLFF.

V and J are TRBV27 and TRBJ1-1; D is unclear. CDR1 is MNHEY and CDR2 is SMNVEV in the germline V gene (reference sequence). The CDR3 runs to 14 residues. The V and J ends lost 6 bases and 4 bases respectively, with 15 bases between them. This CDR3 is CASSPFGVSTEAFF. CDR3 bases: TGTGCCAGCAGCCCCTTCGGAGTTTCCACTGAAGCTTTCTTT.

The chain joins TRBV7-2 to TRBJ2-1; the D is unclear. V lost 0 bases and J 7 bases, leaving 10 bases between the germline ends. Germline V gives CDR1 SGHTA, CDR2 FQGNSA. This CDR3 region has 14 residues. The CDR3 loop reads CASSLAWQVNEQFF. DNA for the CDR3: TGTGCCAGCAGCTTAGCTTGGCAGGTGAATGAGCAGTTCTTC.

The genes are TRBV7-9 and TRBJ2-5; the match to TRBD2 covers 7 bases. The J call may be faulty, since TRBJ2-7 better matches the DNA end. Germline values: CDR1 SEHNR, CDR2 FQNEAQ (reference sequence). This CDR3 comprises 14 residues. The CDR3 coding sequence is TGTGCCAGCAGCTTAGGCGGGAGTAGGTACGAGCAGTACTTC. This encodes CASSLGGSRYEQYF.

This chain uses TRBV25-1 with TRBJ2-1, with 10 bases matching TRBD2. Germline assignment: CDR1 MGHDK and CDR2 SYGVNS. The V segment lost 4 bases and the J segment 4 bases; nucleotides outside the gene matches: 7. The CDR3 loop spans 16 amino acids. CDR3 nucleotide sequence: TGTGCCAGCAGTGGACTAACTAGCGGGATATACAATGAGCAGTTCTTC. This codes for CASSGLTSGIYNEQFF.

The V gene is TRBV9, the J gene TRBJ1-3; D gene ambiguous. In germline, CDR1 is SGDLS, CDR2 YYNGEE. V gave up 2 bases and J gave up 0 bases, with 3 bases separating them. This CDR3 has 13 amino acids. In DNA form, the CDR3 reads TGTGCCAGCAGCGTCATCTCTGGAAACACCATATATTTT. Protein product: CASSVISGNTIYF. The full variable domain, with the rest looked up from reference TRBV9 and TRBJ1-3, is DSGVTQTPKHLITATGQRVTLRCSPRSGDLSVYWYQQSLDQGLQFLIQYYNGEERAKGNILERFSAQQFPDLHSELNLSSLELGDSALYFCASSVISGNTIYFGEGSWLTVV.

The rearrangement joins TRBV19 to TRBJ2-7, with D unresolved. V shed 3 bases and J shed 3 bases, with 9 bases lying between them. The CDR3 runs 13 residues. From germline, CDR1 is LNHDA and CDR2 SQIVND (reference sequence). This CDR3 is CASSITVGYEQYF. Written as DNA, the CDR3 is TGTGCCAGTAGTATTACAGTGGGCTACGAGCAGTACTTC.

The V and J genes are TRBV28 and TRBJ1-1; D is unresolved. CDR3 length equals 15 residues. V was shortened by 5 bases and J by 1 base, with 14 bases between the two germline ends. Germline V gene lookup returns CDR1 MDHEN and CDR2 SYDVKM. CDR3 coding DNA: TGTGCCAGCAGTGAATGGGGTGGGGAGAACACTGAAGCTTTCTTT. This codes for CASSEWGGENTEAFF. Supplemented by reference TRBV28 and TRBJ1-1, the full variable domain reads DVKVTQSSRYLVKRTGEKVFLECVQDMDHENMFWYRQDPGLGLRLIYFSYDVKMKEKGDIPEGYSVSREKKERFSLILESASTNQTSMYLCASSEWGGENTEAFFGQGTRLTVV.

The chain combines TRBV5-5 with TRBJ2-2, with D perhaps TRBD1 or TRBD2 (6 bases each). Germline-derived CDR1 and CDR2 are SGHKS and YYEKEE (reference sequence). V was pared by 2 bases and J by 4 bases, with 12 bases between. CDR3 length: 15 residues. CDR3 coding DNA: TGTGCCAGCAGCTTAGGGGGGCGCGCCACCGGGGAGCTGTTTTTT. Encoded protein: CASSLGGRATGELFF.

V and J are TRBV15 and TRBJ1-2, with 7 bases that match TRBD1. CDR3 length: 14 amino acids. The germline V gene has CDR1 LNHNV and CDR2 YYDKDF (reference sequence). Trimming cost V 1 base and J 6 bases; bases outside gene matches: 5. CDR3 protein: CATSRGQGRDGYTF. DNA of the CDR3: TGTGCCACCAGCAGAGGACAGGGACGCGATGGCTACACCTTC. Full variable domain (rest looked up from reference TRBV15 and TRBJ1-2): DAMVIQNPRYQVTQFGKPVTLSCSQTLNHNVMYWYQQKSSQAPKLLFHYYDKDFNNEADTPDNFQSRRPNTSFCFLDIRSPGLGDTAMYLCATSRGQGRDGYTFGSGTRLTVV.

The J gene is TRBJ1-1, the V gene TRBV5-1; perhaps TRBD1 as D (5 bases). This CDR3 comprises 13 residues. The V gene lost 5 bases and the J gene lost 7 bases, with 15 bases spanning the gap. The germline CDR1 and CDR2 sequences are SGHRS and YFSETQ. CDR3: CASSLTGQDEAFF. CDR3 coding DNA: TGCGCCAGCAGTCTCACCGGACAAGATGAAGCTTTCTTT.

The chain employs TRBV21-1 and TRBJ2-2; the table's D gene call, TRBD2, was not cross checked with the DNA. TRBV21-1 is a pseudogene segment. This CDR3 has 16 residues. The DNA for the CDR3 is TGTGCCAGCAGCACCACTAGCGGGACGAAGACCGGGGAGCTGTTTTTT. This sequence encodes CASSTTSGTKTGELFF.

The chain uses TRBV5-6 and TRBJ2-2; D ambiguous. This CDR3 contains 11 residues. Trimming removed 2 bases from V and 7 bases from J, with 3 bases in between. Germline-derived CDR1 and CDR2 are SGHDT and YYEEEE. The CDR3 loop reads CASSLSGELFF. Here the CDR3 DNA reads TGTGCCAGCAGCTTAAGCGGGGAGCTGTTTTTT.